This T cell receptor (beta chain) was profiled in a study of blood T cell repertoires in COVID-19. Study-wide context: The study drew acute and convalescent COVID-19 samples from the United States, Italy and Spain. PBMCs, B-cell-depleted T cells, or T cells provided the cDNA or gDNA that made up the material.

This clone was seen only once. V lost 0 bases to trimming and J lost 2 bases; unmatched junction nucleotides: 1. The CDR3 sequence is 14 residues long. Germline V gene data show CDR1 as SGHRS and CDR2 as YFSETQ. Authors' methods: Reference gene primer amplification gave nucleated cell count estimates. Method: immunoSEQ multiplex PCR; TCRdb's copy keeps in-frame clones and lacks some. D and trimming come from the DNA, and the V and J calls and clone size come from that table. The table has approximately 260,000 clones, approximately 91% seen once. The V and J genes are TRBV5-1 and TRBJ1-1, with 7 bases matching TRBD1. The source is a woman between 35 and 50 years old who had recovered from COVID-19. Sequenced input: peripheral blood. The CDR3 coding sequence is TGCGCCAGCAGCTTGGGAGGGGGCAACACTGAAGCTTTCTTT. Translated: CASSLGGGNTEAFF.